A selection of T cell receptor beta chains follows, all from one sample in a study of neurological immune-mediated disorders. Via MiXCR, TCRdb re-called the 5' RACE reads, giving one row per CDR3 protein. Of approximately 80,000 distinct CDR3 sequences in the sample, about 5.6% were seen once. Source material: PBMCs. The receptors come from a woman between 55 and 75 years old with multiple sclerosis. CDR3s leave out the opening cysteine and the closing phenylalanine or tryptophan. A D gene is named only where the DNA matches it firmly.

D gene | J gene | V gene | CDR3 protein
TRBD2 | TRBJ2-7 | TRBV3-1 | ASTPKTSGGYEQY
- | TRBJ2-7 | TRBV27 | ASTSFDTYEQY
- | TRBJ2-7 | TRBV6-6 | ASRASGSSYEQY
- | TRBJ2-2 | TRBV12-3/TRBV12-4 | ASSMRGELF
TRBD2 | TRBJ2-1 | TRBV7-8 | ASSSRRGGYNEQF
TRBD2 | TRBJ2-1 | TRBV5-1 | ASSLTTSGVNEQF
- | TRBJ2-3 | TRBV5-5 | ASSFQSSADTQY
- | TRBJ1-2 | TRBV12-3/TRBV12-4 | ASSPSGPSDYGYT
- | TRBJ1-6 | TRBV18 | ASSPKDKAQSPLH
- | TRBJ2-1 | TRBV20-1 | SAILPGGLYNEQF
TRBD1 | TRBJ2-7 | TRBV29-1 | SVEGTGSYYEQY
TRBD1 | TRBJ2-1 | TRBV11-3 | ASSLGDRGSSEQF
TRBD2 | TRBJ2-2 | TRBV12-3/TRBV12-4 | ASRASGGALYGELF
- | TRBJ1-5 | TRBV2 | ASNGVYSNQPQH
TRBD2 | TRBJ2-2 | TRBV20-1 | SARDWREGLVNTGELF
TRBD2 | TRBJ2-1 | TRBV6-6 | ASNQEISGGGGEQF
- | TRBJ2-2 | TRBV3-1 | ASRISTGELF
- | TRBJ1-1 | TRBV10-3 | AISAHTTEAF
TRBD1 | TRBJ1-4 | TRBV7-9 | ASRNNDRGTPNEKLF
- | TRBJ2-2 | TRBV4-1 | ASGRGDFGELF
TRBD1 | TRBJ2-2 | TRBV5-5 | ASSNTGGMSTGELF
TRBD2 | TRBJ2-1 | TRBV5-1 | ASSQSGTSYNEQF
- | TRBJ1-6 | TRBV20-1 | SARAGQIHNSPLH
TRBD2 | TRBJ2-3 | TRBV6-2/TRBV6-3 | ASSYPGLAVIDTQY
TRBD1 | TRBJ2-1 | TRBV20-1 | SAARGTGVLNEQF
TRBD1 | TRBJ2-7 | TRBV7-6 | ASSFGRDRGSYEQY
TRBD1 | TRBJ2-7 | TRBV29-1 | SVSDRVPSYEQY
- | TRBJ2-3 | TRBV21-1 | ASSKVKGEDTQY
TRBD1 | TRBJ1-2 | TRBV20-1 | SARALGGSLGYGYT
- | TRBJ2-3 | TRBV7-9 | ASSLANRTDTQY
TRBD2 | TRBJ2-2 | TRBV20-1 | SATGTTNTGELF
- | TRBJ2-2 | TRBV7-9 | ASRGENRVEQSRELF
- | TRBJ1-2 | TRBV5-6 | ASSSLYGYT
- | TRBJ2-1 | TRBV24-1 | ATSDPDSYNEQF
- | TRBJ1-2 | TRBV10-2 | ASSATGRDGYT
TRBD2 | TRBJ2-1 | TRBV7-6 | ASSPTGTKYNEQF
TRBD1 | TRBJ1-2 | TRBV15 | ATSRGAGTGEGYT
- | TRBJ1-5 | TRBV5-1 | ASSFSSNQPQH
- | TRBJ1-5 | TRBV3-1 | ASSLSNQPQH
- | TRBJ2-2 | TRBV5-1 | ASHQGSNTGELF
- | TRBJ1-2 | TRBV5-1 | ASSTDEGRYGYT
- | TRBJ1-2 | TRBV7-8 | ASSLWVGGAEGYT
TRBD2 | TRBJ2-7 | TRBV5-1 | ASSLGGTTYEQY
TRBD2 | TRBJ2-1 | TRBV19 | ASSSLAGGFNEQF
TRBD1 | TRBJ1-1 | TRBV7-2 | ASSLRGRMNTEAF
- | TRBJ2-2 | TRBV20-1 | SAQPLGELRTGELF
TRBD2 | TRBJ2-1 | TRBV20-1 | SARVLAGGLYNEQF
TRBD2 | TRBJ2-3 | TRBV15 | ATSRRAGPTDTQY
- | TRBJ2-7 | TRBV2 | ASSGSLTVAYEQY
- | TRBJ1-5 | TRBV3-1 | ASSPSRPQH